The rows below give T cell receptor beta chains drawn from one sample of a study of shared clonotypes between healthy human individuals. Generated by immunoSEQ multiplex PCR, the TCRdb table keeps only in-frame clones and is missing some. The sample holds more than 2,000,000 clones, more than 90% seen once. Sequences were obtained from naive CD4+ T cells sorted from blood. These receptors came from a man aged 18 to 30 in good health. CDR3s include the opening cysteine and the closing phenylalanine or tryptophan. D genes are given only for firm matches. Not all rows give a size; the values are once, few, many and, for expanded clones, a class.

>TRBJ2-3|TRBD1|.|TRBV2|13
TGTGCCAGCAGTGGACAGGGTACAGATACGCAGTATTTT
CASSGQGTDTQYF
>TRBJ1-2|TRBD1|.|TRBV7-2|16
TGTGCCAGCAGCTTATCAGCGCAGGGGGTAGTCTATGGCTACACCTTC
CASSLSAQGVVYGYTF
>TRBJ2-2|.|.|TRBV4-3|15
TGCGCCAGCAGCCAAGGGCATTATAACACCGGGGAGCTGTTTTTT
CASSQGHYNTGELFF
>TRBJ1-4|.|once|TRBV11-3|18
TGTGCCAGCAGCTTAGTTCCCCCCCGGGCCACGGGGGACGTAAAACTGTTTTTT
CASSLVPPRATGDVKLFF
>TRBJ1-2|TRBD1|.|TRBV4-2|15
TGTGCCAGCAGCCAAGGGGAGGACAGGGTTTATGGCTACACCTTC
CASSQGEDRVYGYTF
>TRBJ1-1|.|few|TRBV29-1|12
TGCAGCGTTGAAGACTTGGGGTCCCCGGCTTTCTTT
CSVEDLGSPAFF
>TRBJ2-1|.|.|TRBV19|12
TGTGCCAGTAGTATAGTCTGGGCTGAGCAGTTCTTC
CASSIVWAEQFF
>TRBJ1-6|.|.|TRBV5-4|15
TGTGCCAGCAGCTTGCCCGGGACCGGTAATTCACCCCTCCACTTT
CASSLPGTGNSPLHF
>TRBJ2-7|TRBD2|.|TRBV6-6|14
TGTGCCAGCAGTACACTAGCGGGGGTGAAAGAGCAGTACTTC
CASSTLAGVKEQYF
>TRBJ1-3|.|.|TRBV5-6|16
TGTGCCAGCAGCTCGGGGCAGGGATACTCTGGAAACACCATATATTTT
CASSSGQGYSGNTIYF
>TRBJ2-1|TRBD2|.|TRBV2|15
TGTGCCAGGGGGACTAGCGGGGGCCCTTACAATGAGCAGTTCTTC
CARGTSGGPYNEQFF
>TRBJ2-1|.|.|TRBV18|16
TGTGCCAGCTCACCAATATCGGGATTCTCCTACAATGAGCAGTTCTTC
CASSPISGFSYNEQFF
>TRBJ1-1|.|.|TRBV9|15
TGTGCCAGCAGCGTAGGGGGACGGATGAACACTGAAGCTTTCTTT
CASSVGGRMNTEAFF
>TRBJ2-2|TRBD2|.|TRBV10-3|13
TGTGCCAGCCAAACTAGCGAACCCGGGGAGCTGTTTTTT
CASQTSEPGELFF
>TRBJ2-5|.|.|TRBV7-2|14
TGTGCCAGCAGCCCCGCTCGGTACCAAGAGACCCAGTACTTC
CASSPARYQETQYF
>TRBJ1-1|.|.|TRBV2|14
TGTGCCAGCAGTGAAGCGCGGAAGAACACTGAAGCTTTCTTT
CASSEARKNTEAFF
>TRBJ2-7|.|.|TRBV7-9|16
TGTGCCAGCAGCTTAGTACGCCCGGGGACTTCCTACGAGCAGTACTTC
CASSLVRPGTSYEQYF
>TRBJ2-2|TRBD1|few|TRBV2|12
TGTGCCAGCAGGACAGGGTCCGGGGAGCTGTTTTTT
CASRTGSGELFF
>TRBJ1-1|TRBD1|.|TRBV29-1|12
TGCAGCGTGACAGGGTGGAGCACTGAAGCTTTCTTT
CSVTGWSTEAFF
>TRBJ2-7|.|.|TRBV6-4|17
TGTGCCAGCAGTGACTCTTATGAAGGAACTCCAAAATACGAGCAGTACTTC
CASSDSYEGTPKYEQYF
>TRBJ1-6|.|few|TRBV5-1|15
TGCGCCAGCAGCTTGGGGTCGGGGTATAATTCACCCCTCCACTTT
CASSLGSGYNSPLHF
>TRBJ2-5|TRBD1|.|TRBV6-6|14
TGTGCCAGCAGTTACGGGGACAGAAGAGAGACCCAGTACTTC
CASSYGDRRETQYF
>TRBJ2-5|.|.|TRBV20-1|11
TGCAGTGCCCCCGACCAAGAGACCCAGTACTTC
CSAPDQETQYF
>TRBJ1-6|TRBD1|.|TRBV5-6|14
TGTGCCAGCAGCGGGGGACAGCGCAATTCACCCCTCCACTTT
CASSGGQRNSPLHF
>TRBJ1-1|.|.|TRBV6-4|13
TGTGCCAGCAGTGGAGGCCCCAACACTGAAGCTTTCTTT
CASSGGPNTEAFF
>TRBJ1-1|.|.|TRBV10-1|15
TGCGCCAGCAGTGAGGGGCTAGGCAAAGGGGATGAAGCTTTCTTT
CASSEGLGKGDEAFF
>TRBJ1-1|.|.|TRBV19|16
TGTGCCAGTAGTACCTACAGGGAAGGGGGGAACACTGAAGCTTTCTTT
CASSTYREGGNTEAFF
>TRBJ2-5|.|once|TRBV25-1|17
TGTGCCACCAGAGAGCGGTTCGGGGAAGGGATCCAAGAGACCCAGTACTTC
CATRERFGEGIQETQYF
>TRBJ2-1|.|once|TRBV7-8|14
TGTGCCAGCAGCTCAACTACCATCTACGATGAGCAGTTCTTC
CASSSTTIYDEQFF
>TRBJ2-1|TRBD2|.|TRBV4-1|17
TGCGCCAGCAGCCAAGGACTAAGCGGGGGGCTCTACAATGAGCAGTTCTTC
CASSQGLSGGLYNEQFF
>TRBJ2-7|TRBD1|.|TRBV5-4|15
TGTGCCAGCAGCTTGGCCGGTCAGGGGGCGAGAGAGCAGTACTTC
CASSLAGQGAREQYF
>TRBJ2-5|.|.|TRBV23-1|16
TGCGCCAGCAGTCAATCATTCGGGGGCGGGGAAGAGACCCAGTACTTC
CASSQSFGGGEETQYF
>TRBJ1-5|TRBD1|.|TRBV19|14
TGTGCCAGTAGTGGGACAGCGGGCAATCAGCCCCAGCATTTT
CASSGTAGNQPQHF
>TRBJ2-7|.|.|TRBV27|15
TGTGCCAGCAGTTTATCCCTCGTGGGGGGCTACGAGCAGTACTTC
CASSLSLVGGYEQYF
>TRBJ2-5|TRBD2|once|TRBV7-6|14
TGTGCCAGCAGCCCCAATGGGGGGGGAGAGACCCAGTACTTC
CASSPNGGGETQYF
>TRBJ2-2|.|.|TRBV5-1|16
TGCGCCAGCAGCTTGGCCGGCGGGGGCAACACCGGGGAGCTGTTTTTT
CASSLAGGGNTGELFF
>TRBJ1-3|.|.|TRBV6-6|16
TGTGCCAGCAGTTACTCGCTCGTCGGGGGTGGAAACACCATATATTTT
CASSYSLVGGGNTIYF
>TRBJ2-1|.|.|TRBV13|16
TGTGCCAGCAGCTTAGGAGGCGGGGGCCGGGGAAATGAGCAGTTCTTC
CASSLGGGGRGNEQFF
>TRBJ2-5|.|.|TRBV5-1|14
TGCGCCAGCAGCCCCACCAGGGGTCAAGAGACCCAGTACTTC
CASSPTRGQETQYF
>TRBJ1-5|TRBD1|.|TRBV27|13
TGTGCCTCCTCGGACAGGCGCAATCAGCCCCAGCATTTT
CASSDRRNQPQHF
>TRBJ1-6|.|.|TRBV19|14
TGTGCCAGTGCCGGGACATTGTATAATTCACCCCTCCACTTT
CASAGTLYNSPLHF
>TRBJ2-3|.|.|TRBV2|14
TGTGCCAGCAGTGGAGATTTTAGCACAGATACGCAGTATTTT
CASSGDFSTDTQYF
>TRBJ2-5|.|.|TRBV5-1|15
TGCGCCAGCAGCTTGGGAGGGGCCCCCCAAGAGACCCAGTACTTC
CASSLGGAPQETQYF
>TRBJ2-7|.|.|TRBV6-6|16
TGTGCCAGCAGTTACGGCGGCGGGAAAAGCTCCTACGAGCAGTACTTC
CASSYGGGKSSYEQYF
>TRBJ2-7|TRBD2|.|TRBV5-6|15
TGTGCCAGCAGCGGCGGACTAGCGGGGCCCTACGAGCAGTACTTC
CASSGGLAGPYEQYF
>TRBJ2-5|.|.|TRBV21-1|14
TGTGCCAGCAGCAAACGCCGACCTCAAGAGACCCAGTACTTC
CASSKRRPQETQYF